This is a list of T cell receptor beta chains from one sample in a study of T cell repertoires in cytomegalovirus infection. Their antigen targets remain unknown. TCRdb re-analysed the reads in MiXCR, keeping a single row per CDR3 protein. The sample has 250,000 to 300,000 distinct CDR3 sequences, 22% seen once. Sequenced here: cultured PBMCs, sampled from culture after CMV antigen stimulation. The receptor set was obtained from a human donor in good health (CMV status not recorded). Some clones in this sample may be carry-over from other donors' samples. The CDR3 runs from the conserved cysteine through the conserved F or W. The D gene is left open where the match is weak. Only part of the rows carry a size: once, few, many, or a class if the clone is expanded.

clone_size: NA
v_call: TRBV9
d_call: NA
j_call: TRBJ2-2
cdr3_nt: TGTGCCAGCAGCTTTAGTGCGGGGGCGGCGAACACCGGGGAGCTGTTTTTT
cdr3_aa: CASSFSAGAANTGELFF

clone_size: NA
v_call: TRBV27
d_call: TRBD2
j_call: TRBJ2-5
cdr3_nt: TGTGCCAGCAGTCCGATAGCGGGAGGGAGAGAGACCCAGTACTTC
cdr3_aa: CASSPIAGGRETQYF

clone_size: many
v_call: TRBV7-2
d_call: NA
j_call: TRBJ2-3
cdr3_nt: TGTGCCAGCAGCCGAGGATCTGGCACAGATACGCAGTATTTT
cdr3_aa: CASSRGSGTDTQYF

clone_size: NA
v_call: TRBV27
d_call: NA
j_call: TRBJ1-2
cdr3_nt: TGTGCCAGCACCCAACTTATCCCGCCGTCCGCTGGCTACACCTTC
cdr3_aa: CASTQLIPPSAGYTF

clone_size: many
v_call: TRBV7-8
d_call: NA
j_call: TRBJ1-4
cdr3_nt: TGTGCCAGCAGCCCAAACCCGGGACAACCAACTAATGAAAAACTGTTTTTT
cdr3_aa: CASSPNPGQPTNEKLFF

clone_size: NA
v_call: TRBV7-4
d_call: NA
j_call: TRBJ1-4
cdr3_nt: TGTGCCAGCAGCTTCTTTCAAGGGTTTGAAAAACTGTTTTTT
cdr3_aa: CASSFFQGFEKLFF

clone_size: NA
v_call: TRBV5-4
d_call: TRBD2
j_call: TRBJ2-3
cdr3_nt: TGTGCCAGCAGCCAATCGACTAGCGGGGGCACAGATACGCAGTATTTT
cdr3_aa: CASSQSTSGGTDTQYF

clone_size: few
v_call: TRBV7-9
d_call: NA
j_call: TRBJ2-5
cdr3_nt: TGTGCCAGCAGCCCCCCCGCTAGGGAGACCCAGTACTTC
cdr3_aa: CASSPPARETQYF

clone_size: NA
v_call: TRBV20-1
d_call: NA
j_call: TRBJ2-5
cdr3_nt: TGCAGTGCTAGAGATGGGCAGGATTTGGCGACCCAGTACTTC
cdr3_aa: CSARDGQDLATQYF

clone_size: few
v_call: TRBV30
d_call: TRBD2
j_call: TRBJ2-1
cdr3_nt: TGTGCCTGGAAATTCCCTGATGGCGGGAGGGGTCAGCAGTTCTTC
cdr3_aa: CAWKFPDGGRGQQFF

clone_size: NA
v_call: TRBV12-3/TRBV12-4
d_call: TRBD2
j_call: TRBJ2-3
cdr3_nt: TGTGCCAGCAGGCCGGGACTAGCGGGGAGCACAGATACGCAGTATTTT
cdr3_aa: CASRPGLAGSTDTQYF

clone_size: many
v_call: TRBV12-3/TRBV12-4
d_call: TRBD2
j_call: TRBJ2-1
cdr3_nt: TGTGCCAGCAGTTTAGGCCGCGGCCTAGCGGAAAACAATGAGCAGTTCTTC
cdr3_aa: CASSLGRGLAENNEQFF

clone_size: NA
v_call: TRBV7-8
d_call: NA
j_call: TRBJ1-1
cdr3_nt: TGTGCCAGCGGTGAGGGGCCGGATGAAGCTTTCTTT
cdr3_aa: CASGEGPDEAFF

clone_size: many
v_call: TRBV20-1
d_call: TRBD1
j_call: TRBJ1-5
cdr3_nt: TGCAGTGCATACGGGACAGTATTAAATCAGCCCCAGCATTTT
cdr3_aa: CSAYGTVLNQPQHF

clone_size: many
v_call: TRBV11-1
d_call: NA
j_call: TRBJ2-3
cdr3_nt: TGTTGGAACAACTATAGCACAGATACGCAGTATTTT
cdr3_aa: CWNNYSTDTQYF

clone_size: few
v_call: TRBV6-2/TRBV6-3
d_call: NA
j_call: TRBJ2-7
cdr3_nt: TGTGCCAGCAGTTACTCGTTAGGGGCTTCCTACGAGCAGTACTTC
cdr3_aa: CASSYSLGASYEQYF

clone_size: NA
v_call: TRBV19
d_call: TRBD2
j_call: TRBJ2-3
cdr3_nt: TGTGCCAGTAGTATAAGACTAGCGGAGCTAGTCACAGATACGCAGTATTTT
cdr3_aa: CASSIRLAELVTDTQYF

clone_size: few
v_call: TRBV7-2
d_call: NA
j_call: TRBJ1-2
cdr3_nt: TGTGCCAGCAGCTCGACACCTAACTATGGCTACACCTTC
cdr3_aa: CASSSTPNYGYTF

clone_size: NA
v_call: TRBV27
d_call: NA
j_call: TRBJ2-7
cdr3_nt: TGTGCCAGCAGTTTATCGGAACACTACGAGCAGTACTTC
cdr3_aa: CASSLSEHYEQYF

clone_size: NA
v_call: TRBV7-4
d_call: TRBD2
j_call: TRBJ2-1
cdr3_nt: TGTGCCAGCAGCTTGTCTGGGACTATCCACAGTGAGCAGTTCTTC
cdr3_aa: CASSLSGTIHSEQFF

clone_size: many
v_call: TRBV7-8
d_call: NA
j_call: TRBJ1-4
cdr3_nt: TGTGCCAGCAGCTTAGGGGCCGAAAAACTGTTTTTT
cdr3_aa: CASSLGAEKLFF

clone_size: NA
v_call: TRBV5-4
d_call: TRBD1
j_call: TRBJ1-5
cdr3_nt: TGTGCCAGCAGCTTGGAGGCTGGCAGGGGGTCTCATAGCAATCAGCCCCAGCATTTT
cdr3_aa: CASSLEAGRGSHSNQPQHF

clone_size: many
v_call: TRBV7-2
d_call: NA
j_call: TRBJ2-5
cdr3_nt: TGTGCCAGCAGCCCCAGAATGGGGGTAAGGAGGGAGACCCAGTACTTC
cdr3_aa: CASSPRMGVRRETQYF

clone_size: many
v_call: TRBV19
d_call: NA
j_call: TRBJ1-1
cdr3_nt: TGTGCCAGTAGTCTCGGGCTCGGGCGAGGTGGCACTGAAGCTTTCTTT
cdr3_aa: CASSLGLGRGGTEAFF

clone_size: NA
v_call: TRBV12-3/TRBV12-4
d_call: NA
j_call: TRBJ1-1
cdr3_nt: TGTGCCAGCGGGGCCACAGGCCTGAACACTGAAGCTTTCTTT
cdr3_aa: CASGATGLNTEAFF

clone_size: few
v_call: TRBV12-5
d_call: NA
j_call: TRBJ1-5
cdr3_nt: TGTGCTAGTGCCCCATTTGGCTATCAGCCCCAGCATTTT
cdr3_aa: CASAPFGYQPQHF

clone_size: NA
v_call: TRBV19
d_call: TRBD1
j_call: TRBJ2-5
cdr3_nt: TGTGCCAGTAGTATGGGACAGGGTCTCGAGGAGACCCAGTACTTC
cdr3_aa: CASSMGQGLEETQYF

clone_size: few
v_call: TRBV11-2
d_call: NA
j_call: TRBJ2-5
cdr3_nt: TGTGCCAGCAGTCCTAGACTTGGGGAGACCCAGTACTTC
cdr3_aa: CASSPRLGETQYF